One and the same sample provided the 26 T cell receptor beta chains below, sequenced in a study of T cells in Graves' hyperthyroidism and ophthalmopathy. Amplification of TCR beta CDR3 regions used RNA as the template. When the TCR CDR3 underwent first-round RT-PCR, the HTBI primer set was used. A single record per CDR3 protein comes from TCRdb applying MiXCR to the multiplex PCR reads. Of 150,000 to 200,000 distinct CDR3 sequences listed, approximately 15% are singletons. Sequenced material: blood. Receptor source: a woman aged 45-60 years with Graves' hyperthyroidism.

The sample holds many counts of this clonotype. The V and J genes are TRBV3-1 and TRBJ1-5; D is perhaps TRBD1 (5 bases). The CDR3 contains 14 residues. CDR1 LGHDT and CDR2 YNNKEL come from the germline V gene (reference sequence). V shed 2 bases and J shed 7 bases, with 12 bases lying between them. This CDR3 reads CASSQTEGLQPQHF. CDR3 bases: TGTGCCAGCAGCCAAACGGAGGGGCTACAGCCCCAGCATTTT.

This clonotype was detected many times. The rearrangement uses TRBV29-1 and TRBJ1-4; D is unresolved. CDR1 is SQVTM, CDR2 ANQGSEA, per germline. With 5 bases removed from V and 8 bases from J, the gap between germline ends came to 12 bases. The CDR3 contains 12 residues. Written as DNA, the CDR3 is TGCAGCGTTCTGCGCGGTGAGGAAAAACTGTTTTTT. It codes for CSVLRGEEKLFF.

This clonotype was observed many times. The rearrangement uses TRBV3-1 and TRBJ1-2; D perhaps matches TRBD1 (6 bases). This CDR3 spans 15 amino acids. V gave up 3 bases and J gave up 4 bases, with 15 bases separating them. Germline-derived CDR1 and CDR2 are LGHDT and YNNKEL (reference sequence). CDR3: CASSHQGKGGYGYTF. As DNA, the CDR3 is TGTGCCAGCAGCCACCAAGGGAAGGGGGGCTATGGCTACACCTTC.

CDR3 amino acids: CAISESTAESNEQFF. The DNA for the CDR3 is TGTGCCATCAGTGAGTCGACGGCAGAATCAAATGAGCAGTTCTTC. The chain has TRBV10-3 and TRBJ2-1; D unresolved. Per the germline V gene, CDR1 is ENHRY and CDR2 is SYGVKD. CDR3 length: 15 amino acids. Between the trimmed V and J ends, which lost 0 bases and 7 bases, there was a span of 13 bases.

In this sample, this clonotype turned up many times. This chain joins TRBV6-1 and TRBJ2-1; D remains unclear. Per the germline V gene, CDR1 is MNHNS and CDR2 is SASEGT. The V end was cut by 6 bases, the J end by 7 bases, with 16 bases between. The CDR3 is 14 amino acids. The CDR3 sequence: CASSDRVVSNEQFF. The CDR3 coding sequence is TGTGCCAGCAGCGACCGGGTCGTAAGTAATGAGCAGTTCTTC.

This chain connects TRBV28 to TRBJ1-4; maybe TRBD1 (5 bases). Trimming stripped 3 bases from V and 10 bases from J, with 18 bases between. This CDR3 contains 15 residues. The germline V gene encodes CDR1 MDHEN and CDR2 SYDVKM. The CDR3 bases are TGTGCCAGCAGTTTCCCCCCAGGGACTGGAGGAAAACTGTTTTTT. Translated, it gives CASSFPPGTGGKLFF. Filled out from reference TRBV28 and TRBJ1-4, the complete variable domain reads DVKVTQSSRYLVKRTGEKVFLECVQDMDHENMFWYRQDPGLGLRLIYFSYDVKMKEKGDIPEGYSVSREKKERFSLILESASTNQTSMYLCASSFPPGTGGKLFFGSGTQLSVL.

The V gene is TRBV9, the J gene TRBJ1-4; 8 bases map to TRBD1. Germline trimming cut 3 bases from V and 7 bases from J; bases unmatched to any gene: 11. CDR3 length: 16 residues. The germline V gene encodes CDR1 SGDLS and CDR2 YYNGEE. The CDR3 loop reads CASSAEQGDDSEKLFF. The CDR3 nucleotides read TGTGCCAGCAGCGCTGAACAGGGGGACGATAGTGAAAAACTGTTTTTT.

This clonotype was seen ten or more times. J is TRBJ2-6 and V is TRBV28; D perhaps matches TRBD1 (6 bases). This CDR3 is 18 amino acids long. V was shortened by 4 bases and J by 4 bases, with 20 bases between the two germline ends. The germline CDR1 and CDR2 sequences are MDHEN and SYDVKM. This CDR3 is CASSSPSFRGQGANVLTF. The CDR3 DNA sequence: TGTGCCAGCAGTTCACCTTCTTTCAGGGGTCAAGGGGCCAACGTCCTGACTTTC.

The CDR3 region has the DNA TGTGCCAGCAGTACCTACCCCGGTGGAACAAGGGGCTACGAGCAGTACTTC. Its translation: CASSTYPGGTRGYEQYF. The chain uses TRBV6-1 and TRBJ2-7; tentative D call: TRBD1 (5 bases). The V and J ends lost 5 bases and 3 bases respectively, with 23 bases between them. The CDR3 covers 17 residues. The V gene's germline CDR1 is MNHNS and CDR2 SASEGT.

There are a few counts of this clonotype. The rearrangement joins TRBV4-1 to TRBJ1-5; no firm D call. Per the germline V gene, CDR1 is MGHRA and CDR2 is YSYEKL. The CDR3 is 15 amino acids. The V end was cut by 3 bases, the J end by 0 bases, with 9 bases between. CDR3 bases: TGCGCCAGCAGCCAGACACCATATAGCAATCAGCCCCAGCATTTT. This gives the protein CASSQTPYSNQPQHF.

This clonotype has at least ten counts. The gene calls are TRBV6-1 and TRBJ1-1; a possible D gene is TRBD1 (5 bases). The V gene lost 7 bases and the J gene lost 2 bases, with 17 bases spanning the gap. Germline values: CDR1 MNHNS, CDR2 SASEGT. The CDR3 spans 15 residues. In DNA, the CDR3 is TGTGCCAGCACCCCGTTCCCGACAGTAAACACTGAAGCTTTCTTT. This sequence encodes CASTPFPTVNTEAFF.

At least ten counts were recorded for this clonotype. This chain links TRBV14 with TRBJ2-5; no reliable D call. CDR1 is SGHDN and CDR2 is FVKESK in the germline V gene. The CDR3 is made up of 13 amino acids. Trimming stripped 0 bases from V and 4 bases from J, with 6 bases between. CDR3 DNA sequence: TGTGCCAGCAGCCAAGACAGTCTAGAGACCCAGTACTTC. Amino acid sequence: CASSQDSLETQYF.

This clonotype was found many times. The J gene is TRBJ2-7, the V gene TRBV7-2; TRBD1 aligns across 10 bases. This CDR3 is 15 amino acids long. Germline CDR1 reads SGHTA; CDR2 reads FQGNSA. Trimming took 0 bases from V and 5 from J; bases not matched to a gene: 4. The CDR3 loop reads CASSLAGTGVDEQYF. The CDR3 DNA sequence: TGTGCCAGCAGCTTAGCCGGGACAGGGGTCGACGAGCAGTACTTC.

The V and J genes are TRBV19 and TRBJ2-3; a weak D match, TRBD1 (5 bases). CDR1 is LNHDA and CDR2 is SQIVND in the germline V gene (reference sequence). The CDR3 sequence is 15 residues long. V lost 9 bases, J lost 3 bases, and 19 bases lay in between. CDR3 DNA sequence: TGTGCCAGACTACCGGTGGGGCCGCAGACAGATACGCAGTATTTT. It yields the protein CARLPVGPQTDTQYF. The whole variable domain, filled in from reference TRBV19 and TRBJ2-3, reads DGGITQSPKYLFRKEGQNVTLSCEQNLNHDAMYWYRQDPGQGLRLIYYSQIVNDFQKGDIAEGYSVSREKKESFPLTVTSAQKNPTAFYLCARLPVGPQTDTQYFGPGTRLTVL.

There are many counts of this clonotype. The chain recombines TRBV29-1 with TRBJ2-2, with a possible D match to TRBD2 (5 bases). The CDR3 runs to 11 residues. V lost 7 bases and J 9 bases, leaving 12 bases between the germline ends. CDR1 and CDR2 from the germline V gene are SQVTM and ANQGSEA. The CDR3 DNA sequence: TGCAGCGCCGGTGGAGGCCGGGAGCTGTTTTTT. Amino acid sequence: CSAGGGRELFF.

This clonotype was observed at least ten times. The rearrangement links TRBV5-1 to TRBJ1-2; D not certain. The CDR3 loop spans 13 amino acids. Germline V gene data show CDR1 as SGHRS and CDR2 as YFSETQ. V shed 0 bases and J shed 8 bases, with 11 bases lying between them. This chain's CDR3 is CASSLESTVGYTF. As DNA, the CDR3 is TGCGCCAGCAGCTTGGAGTCGACGGTGGGCTACACCTTC. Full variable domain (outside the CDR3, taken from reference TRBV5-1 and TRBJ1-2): KAGVTQTPRYLIKTRGQQVTLSCSPISGHRSVSWYQQTPGQGLQFLFEYFSETQRNKGNFPGRFSGRQFSNSRSEMNVSTLELGDSALYLCASSLESTVGYTFGSGTRLTVV.

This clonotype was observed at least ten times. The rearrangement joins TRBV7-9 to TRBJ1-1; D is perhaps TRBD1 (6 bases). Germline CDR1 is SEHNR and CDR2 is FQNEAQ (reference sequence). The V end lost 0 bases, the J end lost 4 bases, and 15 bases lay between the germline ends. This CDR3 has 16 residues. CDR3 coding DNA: TGTGCCAGCAGCTTAGCGGGGGCCGGGGCGGGCACTGAAGCTTTCTTT. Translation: CASSLAGAGAGTEAFF.

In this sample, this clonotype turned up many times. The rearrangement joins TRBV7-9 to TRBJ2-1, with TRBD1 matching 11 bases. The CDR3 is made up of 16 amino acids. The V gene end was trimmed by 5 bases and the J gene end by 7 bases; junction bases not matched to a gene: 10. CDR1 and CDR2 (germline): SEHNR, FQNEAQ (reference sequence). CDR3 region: CASSPGQGARWNEQFF. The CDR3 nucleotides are TGTGCCAGCAGCCCCGGACAGGGGGCGCGGTGGAATGAGCAGTTCTTC.

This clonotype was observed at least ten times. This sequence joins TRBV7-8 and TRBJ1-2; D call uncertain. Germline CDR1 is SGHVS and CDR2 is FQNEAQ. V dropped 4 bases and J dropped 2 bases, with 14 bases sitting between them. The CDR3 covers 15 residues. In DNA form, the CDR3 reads TGTGCCAGCAGCTCCCGTGTTGGGGTAAACTATGGCTACACCTTC. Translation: CASSSRVGVNYGYTF.

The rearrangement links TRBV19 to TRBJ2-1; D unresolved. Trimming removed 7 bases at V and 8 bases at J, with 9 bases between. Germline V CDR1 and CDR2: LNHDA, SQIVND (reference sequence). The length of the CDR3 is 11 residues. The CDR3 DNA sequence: TGTGCCAGTATTGGGCTCTATGAGCAGTTCTTC. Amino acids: CASIGLYEQFF.

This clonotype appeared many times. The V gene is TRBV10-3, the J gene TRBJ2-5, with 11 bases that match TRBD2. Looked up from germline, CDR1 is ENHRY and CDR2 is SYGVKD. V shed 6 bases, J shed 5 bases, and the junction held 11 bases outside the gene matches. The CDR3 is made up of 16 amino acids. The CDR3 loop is CAIRGSSGGAGETQYF. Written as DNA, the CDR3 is TGTGCCATCAGGGGGAGTAGCGGGGGGGCTGGCGAGACCCAGTACTTC.

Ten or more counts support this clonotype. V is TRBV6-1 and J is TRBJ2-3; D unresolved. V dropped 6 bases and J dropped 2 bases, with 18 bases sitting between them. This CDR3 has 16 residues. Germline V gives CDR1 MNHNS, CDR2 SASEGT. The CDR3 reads CASRLIADFFTDTQYF. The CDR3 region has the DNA TGTGCCAGCAGGCTAATAGCCGATTTCTTCACAGATACGCAGTATTTT.

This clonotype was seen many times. CDR3 residues: CSASKLGFNTEAFF. CDR3 bases: TGCAGTGCTAGTAAGTTAGGTTTTAACACTGAAGCTTTCTTT. This chain links TRBV20-1 with TRBJ1-1; no clear D gene. V was pared by 3 bases and J by 2 bases, with 13 bases between. Per the germline V gene, CDR1 is DFQATT and CDR2 is SNEGSKA (reference sequence). CDR3 length equals 14 residues.

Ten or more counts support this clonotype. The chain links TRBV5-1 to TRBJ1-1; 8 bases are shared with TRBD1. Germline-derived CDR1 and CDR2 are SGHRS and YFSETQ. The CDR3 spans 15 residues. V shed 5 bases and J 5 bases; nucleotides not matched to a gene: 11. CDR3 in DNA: TGCGCCAGCAGTCGATCCGGGACAGGTGTAACTGAAGCTTTCTTT. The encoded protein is CASSRSGTGVTEAFF.

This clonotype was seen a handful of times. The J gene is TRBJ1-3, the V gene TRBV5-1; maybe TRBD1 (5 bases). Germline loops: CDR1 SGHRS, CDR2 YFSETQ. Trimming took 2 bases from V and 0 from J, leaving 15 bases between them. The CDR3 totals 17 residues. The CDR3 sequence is CASSLREGLYSGNTIYF. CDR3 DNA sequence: TGCGCCAGCAGCTTACGAGAGGGACTTTACTCTGGAAACACCATATATTTT.

The CDR3 DNA sequence: TGTGCCTGGAGTCATCCCACCGAAAAACTGTTTTTT. It yields the protein CAWSHPTEKLFF. The V gene is TRBV30, the J gene TRBJ1-4; D ambiguous. The CDR3 loop spans 12 amino acids. V was trimmed by 2 bases and J by 8 bases, leaving 9 bases between them. Per the germline V gene, CDR1 is GTSNPN and CDR2 is SVGIG (reference sequence).